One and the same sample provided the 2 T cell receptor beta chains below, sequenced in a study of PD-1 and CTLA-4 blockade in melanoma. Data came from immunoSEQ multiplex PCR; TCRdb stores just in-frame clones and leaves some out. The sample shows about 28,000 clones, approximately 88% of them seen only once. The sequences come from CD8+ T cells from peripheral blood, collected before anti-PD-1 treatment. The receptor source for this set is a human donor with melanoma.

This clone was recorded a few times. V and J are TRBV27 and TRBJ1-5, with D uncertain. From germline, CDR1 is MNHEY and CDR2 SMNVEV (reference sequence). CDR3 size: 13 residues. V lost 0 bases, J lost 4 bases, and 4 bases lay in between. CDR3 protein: CASSLSLNQPQHF. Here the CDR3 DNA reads TGTGCCAGCAGTTTATCCCTTAATCAGCCCCAGCATTTT.

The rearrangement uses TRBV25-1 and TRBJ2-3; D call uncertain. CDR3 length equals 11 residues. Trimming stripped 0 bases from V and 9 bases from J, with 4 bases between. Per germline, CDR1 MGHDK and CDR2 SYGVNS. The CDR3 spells CASSEYSTQYF. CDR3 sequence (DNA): TGTGCCAGCAGTGAATATTCCACGCAGTATTTT. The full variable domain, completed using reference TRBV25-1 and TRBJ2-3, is EADIYQTPRYLVIGTGKKITLECSQTMGHDKMYWYQQDPGMELHLIHYSYGVNSTEKGDLSSESTVSRIRTEHFPLTLESARPSHTSQYLCASSEYSTQYFGPGTRLTVL.